A single sample gave rise to the 27 T cell receptor beta chains below, sequenced in a study of blood T cell repertoires in COVID-19 (TCRdb year 2020). Library generation was performed with the immunoSEQ multiplex PCR assay. Sourced from immuneACCESS, this table was stored by TCRdb with only in-frame sequences that have V and J called. A share of the clones is absent; for the studies checked, an unresolved V gene accounts for under half, and the remainder has no known explanation. Here the sample has a few hundred thousand clones; roughly 90% occur a single time. The ten largest account for about 3% of the sample. The sample taken for sequencing was PBMCs or T cells enriched from blood (not recorded which). The receptors derive from a woman in her twenties or thirties who had recovered from COVID-19.

V usage is TRBV4-1 and J usage is TRBJ2-5; 9 bases are a match to TRBD2. There are 15 residues in the CDR3. Trimming took 3 bases from V and 7 from J; bases not matched to a gene: 9. From germline, CDR1 is MGHRA and CDR2 YSYEKL. The CDR3 DNA reads TGCGCCAGCAGCCAGATAGCGGGGGCGTTGGGGACCCAGTACTTC. It is translated as CASSQIAGALGTQYF.

The chain carries TRBV6-5 and TRBJ2-2; TRBD1 is a possible D gene (5 bases). The CDR3 spans 13 residues. Trimming took off 4 bases at V and 5 bases at J, with 8 bases between the two ends. The germline CDR1 and CDR2 sequences are MNHEY and SVGAGI. DNA of the CDR3: TGTGCCAGCAGTTTGGCAGGGACCGGGGAGCTGTTTTTT. It encodes CASSLAGTGELFF.

The chain uses TRBV6-5 and TRBJ2-1, with 9 positions matching TRBD1. This CDR3 has 13 amino acids. Losses at the gene ends were 7 bases for V and 10 bases for J; bases not matched to a gene: 8. Germline V gene lookup returns CDR1 MNHEY and CDR2 SVGAGI. The CDR3 coding sequence is TGTGCCAGCAATATACAGGGGGCGGGGGAGCAGTTCTTC. This codes for CASNIQGAGEQFF.

The chain couples TRBV27 to TRBJ1-6, with a weak D call TRBD1 (5 bases). Germline V gives CDR1 MNHEY, CDR2 SMNVEV (reference sequence). Trimming removed 3 bases from V and 12 bases from J, with 9 bases in between. The CDR3 has 12 amino acids. CDR3 nucleotide sequence: TGTGCCAGCAGTTTTTGGGGCGAACCCCTCCACTTT. Translating gives CASSFWGEPLHF.

The V call is TRBV11-1, the J call TRBJ2-5; 9 bases line up with TRBD1. V trimming: 5 bases; J trimming: 3 bases; junction bases outside the gene matches: 10. The CDR3 is made up of 16 amino acids. Germline CDR1 SGHAT, CDR2 FQDESV (reference sequence). This CDR3 reads CASSDRDREREETQYF. CDR3 nucleotide sequence: TGTGCCAGCAGCGACCGGGACAGGGAGAGGGAAGAGACCCAGTACTTC.

This clone showed up just once. The chain links TRBV6-5 to TRBJ1-1; a possible D gene is TRBD1 (6 bases). The CDR3 spans 13 residues. The V end lost 6 bases, the J end lost 8 bases, and 16 bases lay between the germline ends. CDR1 is MNHEY, CDR2 SVGAGI, per germline. DNA for the CDR3: TGTGCCAGCAGCTCCCGGAGCGGACAGGAAGCTTTCTTT. This encodes CASSSRSGQEAFF.

The chain is built from TRBV30 and TRBJ1-6; a weak D match, TRBD1 (6 bases). V dropped 0 bases and J dropped 8 bases, with 11 bases sitting between them. There are 14 residues in the CDR3. Germline loops: CDR1 GTSNPN, CDR2 SVGIG (reference sequence). CDR3: CAWSVSGADSPLHF. In nucleotides, the CDR3 is TGTGCCTGGAGTGTGTCAGGGGCGGATTCACCCCTCCACTTT.

The rearrangement uses TRBV11-3 and TRBJ1-5; no firm D call. The CDR3 loop spans 17 amino acids. The germline gives CDR1 SGHNT, CDR2 YENEEA. V lost 2 bases to trimming and J lost 0 bases, with 14 bases between them. CDR3 in amino acids: CASSLPPSEYSNQPQHF. DNA for the CDR3: TGTGCCAGCAGCTTACCCCCTTCAGAATATAGCAATCAGCCCCAGCATTTT.

J is TRBJ1-1 and V is TRBV2; 8 positions agree with TRBD1. The CDR3 is made up of 15 amino acids. Germline CDR1 is SNHLY and CDR2 is FYNNEI. V was pared by 5 bases and J by 4 bases, with 9 bases of the junction left unmatched. This CDR3 is CASSQQQGAGTEAFF. The CDR3 DNA sequence: TGTGCCAGCAGTCAACAGCAGGGGGCTGGCACTGAAGCTTTCTTT.

The chain combines TRBV27 with TRBJ2-7; possible D gene TRBD1, 5 bases. The V end lost 6 bases, the J end lost 2 bases, and 20 bases lay between the germline ends. The CDR3 consists of 16 residues. Germline V lookup: CDR1 MNHEY, CDR2 SMNVEV (reference sequence). The CDR3, as DNA: TGTGCCAGCAGCCCTCTGATCCAGGGATTAACCTACGAGCAGTACTTC. This codes for CASSPLIQGLTYEQYF.

The rearrangement joins TRBV7-2 to TRBJ2-1; D is unresolved. The CDR3 is made up of 12 amino acids. Germline CDR1 SGHTA, CDR2 FQGNSA. V shed 5 bases and J shed 9 bases, with 11 bases lying between them. CDR3 nucleotides: TGTGCCAGCAGCCCAACAGCAAGTGAGCAGTTCTTC. Translating gives CASSPTASEQFF. Combining the CDR3 with reference TRBV7-2 and TRBJ2-1 gives the whole variable domain GAGVSQSPSNKVTEKGKDVELRCDPISGHTALYWYRQSLGQGLEFLIYFQGNSAPDKSGLPSDRFSAERTGGSVSTLTIQRTQQEDSAVYLCASSPTASEQFFGPGTRLTVL.

V usage is TRBV28 and J usage is TRBJ2-7, with D unclear. Trimming pared 2 bases from V and 6 bases from J, leaving 11 bases between. Germline V CDR1 and CDR2: MDHEN, SYDVKM. The CDR3 length is 13 residues. The CDR3 nucleotides are TGTGCCAGCAGTTTAGGTGCCCTAGGCGAGCAGTACTTC. It yields the protein CASSLGALGEQYF.

The gene calls are TRBV11-2 and TRBJ1-3, with TRBD1 identical over 8 bases. Unmatched junction bases numbered 9, after V lost 3 bases and J lost 2 bases. CDR1 is SGHAT, CDR2 FQNNGV, per germline. There are 17 residues in the CDR3. The CDR3 spells CASSLTGAQFPGNTIYF. For the CDR3, the DNA is TGTGCCAGCAGCTTGACAGGGGCTCAGTTTCCTGGAAACACCATATATTTT.

The chain employs TRBV28 and TRBJ2-5; TRBD1 matches 10 bases. CDR3 length: 14 residues. With 11 bases clipped from V and 9 bases from J, the junction kept 15 bases outside the gene matches. CDR1 is MDHEN and CDR2 is SYDVKM in the germline V gene. CDR3 sequence reads: CACTQSGDRGAQYF. In nucleotides, the CDR3 is TGTGCCTGCACTCAATCCGGGGACAGGGGAGCCCAGTACTTC.

A word on this clone: Sequence at one end of the junction differs from germline and may be a read error. The chain uses TRBV2 and TRBJ2-7; TRBD1 matches at 9 bases. CDR1 and CDR2 from the germline V gene are SNHLY and FYNNEI. This CDR3 comprises 14 residues. The CDR3 sequence: CASSERGQGYGQYF. The CDR3 DNA reads TGTGCCAGCAGTGAAAGGGGACAGGGATACGGGCAGTACTTC.

This clone was seen a handful of times. The chain combines TRBV15 with TRBJ2-7, with 16 bases matching TRBD2. This CDR3 region has 18 residues. Looked up from germline, CDR1 is LNHNV and CDR2 is YYDKDF (reference sequence). V shed 0 bases and J 2 bases; nucleotides not matched to a gene: 4. The CDR3 loop reads CATSRDGTSGRVTYEQYF. CDR3 DNA sequence: TGTGCCACCAGCAGAGATGGGACTAGCGGGAGGGTTACCTACGAGCAGTACTTC.

CDR3 sequence reads: CASSQVSRTSSYEQYF. The DNA of the CDR3 is TGTGCCAGCAGCCAAGTCTCCAGGACTAGTTCCTACGAGCAGTACTTC. This sequence joins TRBV3-1 (or the pseudogene TRBV3-2) and TRBJ2-7; 7 nucleotides match TRBD2. The CDR3 is made up of 16 amino acids. Trimming took 1 base from V and 1 from J; bases not matched to a gene: 7. Germline CDR1 is LGHDT and CDR2 is YNNKEL (reference sequence).

This clone has only one observation. The CDR3 coding sequence is TGTGCCAGCAGCGCCCGGGACAGTAGGGGTGGCTACACCTTC. Translation gives CASSARDSRGGYTF. The chain joins TRBV9 to TRBJ1-2; 7 bases fit TRBD1. V dropped 3 bases and J dropped 7; count of bases not matched to a gene: 9. Per the germline V gene, CDR1 is SGDLS and CDR2 is YYNGEE. The CDR3 consists of 14 residues.

This clone occurred once. The rearrangement joins TRBV28 to TRBJ1-1; D uncertain. Trimming cost V 3 bases and J 5 bases, with 13 bases left between them. This CDR3 has 14 residues. Germline loops: CDR1 MDHEN, CDR2 SYDVKM. CDR3 region: CASSFLRGFTEAFF. In nucleotides, the CDR3 is TGTGCCAGCAGTTTCCTAAGAGGGTTTACTGAAGCTTTCTTT.

This clone was seen a single time. The chain uses TRBV7-9 and TRBJ1-1; D call uncertain. The CDR3 has 15 amino acids. The germline CDR1 and CDR2 sequences are SEHNR and FQNEAQ (reference sequence). Trimming stripped 0 bases from V and 0 bases from J, with 8 bases between. CDR3: CASSLASVLNTEAFF. In nucleotides, the CDR3 is TGTGCCAGCAGCTTAGCGTCCGTCTTGAACACTGAAGCTTTCTTT.

V gene TRBV28 combines with J gene TRBJ1-5; the D gene is possibly TRBD1 (5 bases). Trimming pared 2 bases from V and 4 bases from J, leaving 9 bases between. The CDR3 is made up of 14 amino acids. CDR1 and CDR2 from the germline V gene are MDHEN and SYDVKM. CDR3 DNA sequence: TGTGCCAGCAGTTTACGCCGACAGAATCAGCCCCAGCATTTT. This codes for CASSLRRQNQPQHF.

This clone has a handful of counts. The CDR3 coding sequence is TGTGCCTGGAGTGTATCAAGGTTTAGCGACTACACCTTC. This gives the protein CAWSVSRFSDYTF. V gene TRBV30 combines with J gene TRBJ1-2, with D unclear. The CDR3 runs 13 residues. V was shortened by 0 bases and J by 10 bases, with 15 bases between the two germline ends. Per germline, CDR1 GTSNPN and CDR2 SVGIG (reference sequence).

Concerning this clone: The same CDR3 can be traced to other DNA sequences in this sample. The J gene is TRBJ1-2, the V gene TRBV5-5; 9 bases fit TRBD1. J gave up 7 bases and V 0 bases, and 1 base lay outside the gene matches. The CDR3 is made up of 13 amino acids. Per the germline V gene, CDR1 is SGHKS and CDR2 is YYEKEE (reference sequence). The CDR3 bases are TGTGCCAGCAGCTTGGGGACAGGGGTTGGCTACACCTTC. Translated, it gives CASSLGTGVGYTF.

The genes are TRBV3-1 (or the pseudogene TRBV3-2) and TRBJ2-7, with 12 nucleotides matching TRBD2. Germline trimming cut 3 bases from V and 2 bases from J; bases unmatched to any gene: 2. The CDR3 has 15 residues. Germline loops: CDR1 LGHDT, CDR2 YNNKEL (reference sequence). The CDR3 nucleotides are TGTGCCAGCAGCCACCTAGCGGGAGGGCCCTACGAGCAGTACTTC. As protein: CASSHLAGGPYEQYF.

This sequence joins TRBV13 and TRBJ2-7; no reliable D call. There are 12 residues in the CDR3. V was cut by 3 bases and J by 6 bases, with 9 bases left in between. Germline V gene lookup returns CDR1 PRHDT and CDR2 FYEKMQ (reference sequence). This CDR3 is CASSFQVGEQYF. The CDR3 nucleotides read TGTGCCAGCAGCTTCCAGGTGGGCGAGCAGTACTTC.

The chain uses TRBV9 and TRBJ2-2; 9 bases line up with TRBD2. Germline values: CDR1 SGDLS, CDR2 YYNGEE. J gave up 5 bases and V 2 bases, and 7 bases lay outside the gene matches. The CDR3 loop spans 16 amino acids. The CDR3, as DNA: TGTGCCAGCAGCGTCGCCGGGACTAGCCCAACCGGGGAGCTGTTTTTT. It translates to CASSVAGTSPTGELFF.

This clone appeared a few times. The chain couples TRBV6-5 to TRBJ1-2; tentative D call: TRBD1 (6 bases). The V end was cut by 9 bases, the J end by 4 bases, with 12 bases between. CDR1 is MNHEY, CDR2 SVGAGI, per germline. The CDR3 is made up of 12 amino acids. CDR3 nucleotide sequence: TGTGCCAGACAGGACAGCCTCTATGGCTACACCTTC. Translated: CARQDSLYGYTF.